Given below is one T cell receptor beta chain in context. Assay used: immunoSEQ multiplex PCR; TCRdb lists only in-frame clones, some missing. Among roughly 550,000 clones listed, about 84% were seen once. These data originate in a study of shared T cell receptors in the human thymus. The same sample was also used in a study of human thymus T cells.

The TCR sequence derives from a boy younger than two with a congenital heart defect. Sample: thymocytes.

The CDR3 here is CATSSLRTERRQETQYF. CDR3 nucleotides: TGTGCCACCAGCAGTCTCAGGACGGAAAGGAGGCAAGAGACCCAGTACTTC. The genes are TRBV15 and TRBJ2-5; possibly TRBD2 for D (5 bases). Trimming took off 3 bases at V and 2 bases at J, with 19 bases between the two ends. The germline CDR1 and CDR2 sequences are LNHNV and YYDKDF (reference sequence). This CDR3 spans 17 amino acids.